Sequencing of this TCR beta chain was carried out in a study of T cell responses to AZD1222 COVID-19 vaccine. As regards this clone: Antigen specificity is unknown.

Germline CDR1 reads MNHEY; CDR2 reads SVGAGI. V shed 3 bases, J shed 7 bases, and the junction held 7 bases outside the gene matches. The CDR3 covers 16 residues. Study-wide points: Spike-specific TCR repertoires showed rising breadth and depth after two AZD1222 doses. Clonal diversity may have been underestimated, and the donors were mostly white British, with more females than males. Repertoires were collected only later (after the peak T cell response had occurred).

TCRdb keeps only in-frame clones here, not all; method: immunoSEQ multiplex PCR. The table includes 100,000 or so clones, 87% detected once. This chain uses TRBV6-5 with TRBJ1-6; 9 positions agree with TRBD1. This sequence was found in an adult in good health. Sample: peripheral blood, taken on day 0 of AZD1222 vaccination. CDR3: CASSYSQGAGNSPLHF. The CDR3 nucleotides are TGTGCCAGCAGTTATTCACAGGGGGCTGGCAATTCACCCCTCCACTTT.